These T cell receptor beta chains were read from a single sample in a study of blood T cell repertoires in COVID-19. Sequenced by immunoSEQ multiplex PCR; TCRdb stores in-frame clones only, minus some. Among over 120,000 clones listed, 80% to 90% were seen once. The material sequenced was peripheral blood. These receptors came from a man in his sixties with active or convalescent COVID-19. Both conserved end residues are trimmed from each CDR3. Each record gives: J gene, V gene, CDR3 protein.

>TRBJ2-3|TRBV7-6
ASSLGRGGSVDTQY
>TRBJ2-1|TRBV5-1
ASGPTSDYNEQF
>TRBJ2-7|TRBV28
ASSLLPGGGYEQY
>TRBJ1-1|TRBV5-6
ASSFTQGHPEAF
>TRBJ1-1|TRBV7-2
ASSLAGNRGDREAF
>TRBJ2-7|TRBV4-3
ASSQEMSGAYEQY
>TRBJ2-3|TRBV19
ASSIELITDTQY
>TRBJ2-3|TRBV7-9
ASSLGLAADTQY
>TRBJ2-5|TRBV2
ASSVQASGRGRETQY
>TRBJ1-2|TRBV5-5
ASSFSQGVGYT
>TRBJ1-4|TRBV5-1
ASSRTDGATNEKLF
>TRBJ2-3|TRBV5-1
ASSLVSGVTDTQY
>TRBJ2-5|TRBV6-5
ASSYTTGFEWETQY
>TRBJ2-3|TRBV18
ASSPDRGSTDTQY
>TRBJ2-6|TRBV19
ASSRPGDSGANVLT
>TRBJ2-3|TRBV4-2
ASSQEVWPGRADTQY
>TRBJ2-3|TRBV16
ASSVGQGGSTDTQY
>TRBJ2-4|TRBV6-5
ASSSTENIQY
>TRBJ1-5|TRBV5-1
ASSPGDGINQPQH
>TRBJ2-7|TRBV6-5
ASSIGGNTYEQY
>TRBJ1-2|TRBV5-3
ARSGRTGSNYGYT
>TRBJ1-3|TRBV2
ASHLRGVGNTIY
>TRBJ1-1|TRBV5-4
ASSSGQGVTEAF
>TRBJ1-1|TRBV7-8
ASSLTPESTEAF
>TRBJ1-4|TRBV5-4
ASSLAVGGDEKLF
>TRBJ2-5|TRBV12-3/TRBV12-4
ASSSIPGTERD
>TRBJ1-4|TRBV12-2
ASRLVFREDGLEKLF
>TRBJ1-3|TRBV6-5
ASAGQGGSGNTIY
>TRBJ1-5|TRBV18
ASSGSSNQPQH
>TRBJ2-7|TRBV7-9
ASSLLAKSSYEQY
>TRBJ2-3|TRBV3-1/TRBV3-2
ASSPTTSMPQY
>TRBJ2-3|TRBV15
ATSLAGGPLYTQY
>TRBJ1-3|TRBV18
ASETGVGNTIY
>TRBJ2-5|TRBV5-8
ASSWLDRGGETQY
>TRBJ2-2|TRBV5-6
ASSLVSFISTGELF
>TRBJ1-1|TRBV7-3
ASSPRAGYTEAF
>TRBJ1-3|TRBV6-5
ASNPTELGNTIY
>TRBJ2-5|TRBV5-8
ASSSGTGALKETQY
>TRBJ2-1|TRBV28
ASSLNWGVYNEQF
>TRBJ2-1|TRBV19
ASEMGGANNEQF
>TRBJ1-1|TRBV6-4
ASSARGLDTEAF
>TRBJ2-1|TRBV9
ASSLLAGAYNEQF
>TRBJ2-7|TRBV5-6
ASSLGGGGAYEQY
>TRBJ2-3|TRBV3-1/TRBV3-2
ASSGTGRTDTQY
>TRBJ1-2|TRBV27
ASSFQGGYGYT
>TRBJ2-7|TRBV20-1
SAPTGYEQY
>TRBJ1-6|TRBV5-1
ASSYRERSPLH
>TRBJ1-1|TRBV6-5
ASSYTHRWTEAF
>TRBJ2-3|TRBV28
ASSPRLTGTDTQY
>TRBJ2-3|TRBV9
ASSETSGSADTQY
>TRBJ2-3|TRBV2
ASKLDTQY
>TRBJ2-7|TRBV12-3/TRBV12-4
ASSSGTRYEQY
>TRBJ2-5|TRBV5-5
ASSAFFLAGFQETQY
>TRBJ2-3|TRBV9
ASSVEGGETSWGTDTQY
>TRBJ1-1|TRBV3-1/TRBV3-2
ASRGRTEAF
>TRBJ1-1|TRBV2
ASRKRTGNTEAF
>TRBJ2-3|TRBV11-2
ASSRRASGRVTDTQY